Below, 3 T cell receptor beta chains from the same sample are listed, as sequenced in a study of CD8 T cells in ankylosing spondylitis. Antigen specificity for these receptors is unknown. Study results and limitations: Seemingly characteristic of ankylosing spondylitis blood was a TCR beta motif consisting of about 8 highly homologous variants.

TCRdb passed the 5' RACE reads through MiXCR, listing each CDR3 protein once. The data contain some 800,000 distinct CDR3 sequences, approximately 10% of them singletons. Sequenced input: blood, either unsorted or a sorted T cell fraction (not recorded which). These receptor sequences come from a male donor with ankylosing spondylitis.

This clonotype has a handful of counts. This chain joins TRBV13 and TRBJ1-1, with D possibly being TRBD1 (5 bases). Germline CDR1 reads PRHDT; CDR2 reads FYEKMQ (reference sequence). V lost 6 bases, J lost 5 bases, and 16 bases lay in between. The CDR3 totals 14 residues. The chain's CDR3 is CASSQYRQGTEAFF. CDR3 nucleotide sequence: TGTGCCAGCAGTCAATACAGGCAAGGGACTGAAGCTTTCTTT.

This chain connects TRBV6-1 to TRBJ1-1; a possible D gene is TRBD1 (5 bases). The CDR3 has 15 residues. Germline V CDR1 and CDR2: MNHNS, SASEGT. V was pared by 6 bases and J by 1 base, with 15 bases between. The CDR3 sequence is CASRLWGVGNTEAFF. CDR3 nucleotide sequence: TGTGCCAGCAGGCTCTGGGGGGTCGGGAACACTGAAGCTTTCTTT.

This clonotype was observed many times. The genes are TRBV7-2 and TRBJ2-3, with D possibly matching TRBD2 (6 bases). This CDR3 comprises 16 residues. V lost 2 bases, J lost 0 bases, and 12 bases lay in between. Germline values: CDR1 SGHTA, CDR2 FQGNSA. The CDR3 coding sequence is TGTGCCAGCAGCTTACTTCTAGCGAAGAGCACAGATACGCAGTATTTT. Translation: CASSLLLAKSTDTQYF. The full variable domain, in which reference TRBV7-2 and TRBJ2-3 provide the parts outside the CDR3, is GAGVSQSPSNKVTEKGKDVELRCDPISGHTALYWYRQSLGQGLEFLIYFQGNSAPDKSGLPSDRFSAERTGGSVSTLTIQRTQQEDSAVYLCASSLLLAKSTDTQYFGPGTRLTVL.